These 30 T cell receptor beta chains came from one sample sequenced in a study of T cells in Graves' hyperthyroidism and ophthalmopathy. The CDR3 regions of TCR beta were amplified from RNA transcripts. A set of HTBI primers served as the primers for a first-round RT-PCR of the TCR CDR3. TCRdb independently ran MiXCR on the multiplex PCR reads; one entry per CDR3 protein. The sample contains hundreds of thousands of distinct CDR3 sequences, over 15% of which appear only once. The sample consisted of blood. The receptors were sampled from a woman between 55 and 75 years old with Graves' ophthalmopathy.

The CDR3 nucleotides are TGCAGTGCAGCTCCGCGGGGCGGCGGGCTTGTTGGGGCCAACGTCCTGACTTTC. Amino acids: CSAAPRGGGLVGANVLTF. V is TRBV20-1 and J is TRBJ2-6; possible D gene TRBD2, 6 bases. Germline CDR1 reads DFQATT; CDR2 reads SNEGSKA (reference sequence). CDR3 size: 18 residues. Deletions cut 6 bases from V and 3 bases from J, with 24 bases between.

This clonotype was observed a few times. This sequence joins TRBV6-1 and TRBJ2-2, with TRBD1 matching 8 bases. The CDR3 sequence is 18 residues long. Per the germline V gene, CDR1 is MNHNS and CDR2 is SASEGT. The trim removed 3 bases at V and 5 bases at J, leaving 14 bases unmatched. CDR3: CASSDGLGRGLRTGELFF. Here the CDR3 DNA reads TGTGCCAGCAGTGATGGATTAGGCAGGGGGCTTAGGACCGGGGAGCTGTTTTTT.

This clonotype has ten or more counts. The chain joins TRBV13 to TRBJ2-7; 7 nucleotides align to TRBD2. The CDR3 length is 16 residues. After removal of 5 bases from V and 4 bases from J, the junction contained 14 bases not matched to a gene. Germline V lookup: CDR1 PRHDT, CDR2 FYEKMQ (reference sequence). CDR3 bases: TGTGCCAGCAGCACTCTCTCCCGACTAGCTCCTTACGAGCAGTACTTC. The encoded protein is CASSTLSRLAPYEQYF.

This chain uses TRBV11-2 with TRBJ2-2; 9 positions match TRBD1. The CDR3 covers 16 residues. Germline V gene sequence: CDR1 SGHAT, CDR2 FQNNGV. The V gene end was trimmed by 7 bases and the J gene end by 4 bases; junction bases not matched to a gene: 10. CDR3 coding DNA: TGTGCCAGCACCAACCTAGGGACAGGGATCACCGGGGAGCTGTTTTTT. The encoded protein is CASTNLGTGITGELFF.

This clonotype was seen more than once but under ten times. This sequence joins TRBV28 and TRBJ2-7; TRBD2 matches 12 bases. V lost 3 bases and J lost 2; bases outside the gene matches: 5. The germline V gene encodes CDR1 MDHEN and CDR2 SYDVKM. The CDR3 runs 16 residues. CDR3 nucleotides: TGTGCCAGCAGTTTTGCGACTAGCGGGAGCACCTACGAGCAGTACTTC. This codes for CASSFATSGSTYEQYF.

With regard to this clonotype: An end of the junction does not agree with germline; a read error may underlie this. The chain is built from TRBV7-2 and TRBJ2-5; D not certain. The CDR3 length is 14 residues. Germline assignment: CDR1 SGHTA and CDR2 FQGNSA. CDR3 nucleotides: TGCGCCAGCAGCTATACTACCAACCAAGAGACCCAGTACTTC. Residues: CASSYTTNQETQYF. The whole variable domain, filled in from reference TRBV7-2 and TRBJ2-5, reads GAGVSQSPSNKVTEKGKDVELRCDPISGHTALYWYRQSLGQGLEFLIYFQGNSAPDKSGLPSDRFSAERTGGSVSTLTIQRTQQEDSAVYLCASSYTTNQETQYFGPGTRLLVL.

The sample holds a few counts of this clonotype. This chain uses TRBV5-1 with TRBJ2-7; D is perhaps TRBD1 (6 bases). The V gene lost 0 bases and the J gene lost 2 bases, with 15 bases spanning the gap. Germline CDR1 and CDR2: SGHRS and YFSETQ. This CDR3 contains 16 residues. The CDR3: CASSLEVGTFAYEQYF. CDR3 sequence (DNA): TGCGCCAGCAGCTTGGAGGTAGGGACATTCGCCTACGAGCAGTACTTC.

This chain links TRBV5-1 with TRBJ2-5; D is perhaps TRBD1 (7 bases). CDR1 and CDR2 (germline): SGHRS, YFSETQ. The CDR3 spans 14 residues. Trimming shortened V by 4 bases and J by 4 bases, and 14 bases separated the two germline ends. The CDR3 reads CASSLQGGGETQYF. In DNA form, the CDR3 reads TGCGCCAGCAGCCTGCAGGGGGGAGGAGAGACCCAGTACTTC. The full variable domain, rest sourced from reference TRBV5-1 and TRBJ2-5, is KAGVTQTPRYLIKTRGQQVTLSCSPISGHRSVSWYQQTPGQGLQFLFEYFSETQRNKGNFPGRFSGRQFSNSRSEMNVSTLELGDSALYLCASSLQGGGETQYFGPGTRLLVL.

This clonotype was counted ten times or more. V is TRBV6-6 and J is TRBJ1-1; 10 nucleotides line up with TRBD1. Trimming cost V 0 bases and J 3 bases; bases outside gene matches: 13. Germline values: CDR1 MNHNY, CDR2 SVGAGI (reference sequence). CDR3 length equals 19 residues. The CDR3 reads CASSYSKLFLGTGDTEAFF. The CDR3 bases are TGTGCCAGCAGTTACTCGAAACTGTTCCTTGGGACAGGGGACACTGAAGCTTTCTTT.

This clonotype was recorded a few times. The gene calls are TRBV7-2 and TRBJ2-2; TRBD1 or TRBD2 may be the D gene (5 bases each). This CDR3 is built from 14 residues. Trimming took off 1 base at V and 5 bases at J, with 8 bases between the two ends. The germline gives CDR1 SGHTA, CDR2 FQGNSA. CDR3 nucleotide sequence: TGTGCCAGCAGCTTAGGGTGGGGGACCGGGGAGCTGTTTTTT. Its translation: CASSLGWGTGELFF.

The rearrangement joins TRBV29-1 to TRBJ2-2; D is uncertain. Germline CDR1 reads SQVTM; CDR2 reads ANQGSEA. This CDR3 is built from 13 residues. The V gene lost 3 bases and the J gene lost 7 bases, with 12 bases spanning the gap. Here the CDR3 DNA reads TGCAGCGTTGAGATCCCGAATAGCGGGGAGCTGTTTTTT. Translating gives CSVEIPNSGELFF.

This clonotype was found many times. The V and J genes are TRBV4-1 and TRBJ1-1; the D gene is possibly TRBD1 (6 bases). With 6 bases removed from V and 5 bases from J, the gap between germline ends came to 10 bases. Germline-derived CDR1 and CDR2 are MGHRA and YSYEKL. The CDR3 runs 12 residues. CDR3 nucleotides: TGCGCCAGCAGAGGGGGGGGAACTGAAGCTTTCTTT. Translating it yields CASRGGGTEAFF.

J is TRBJ1-3 and V is TRBV20-1; weak D call: TRBD1 (6 bases). The CDR3 is 15 amino acids. The germline V gene encodes CDR1 DFQATT and CDR2 SNEGSKA (reference sequence). The germline V and J ends were trimmed by 4 bases and 2 bases, with 15 bases remaining between them. The CDR3 DNA sequence: TGCAGTGCTATTCCGGACAGATCAGCTGGAAACACCATATATTTT. As protein: CSAIPDRSAGNTIYF.

The rearrangement uses TRBV7-9 and TRBJ2-5; D is unresolved. V shed 1 base and J shed 13 bases, with 13 bases lying between them. Germline CDR1 reads SEHNR; CDR2 reads FQNEAQ (reference sequence). The CDR3 extends over 12 amino acids. The chain's CDR3 is CASSLDAQARYF. For the CDR3, the DNA is TGTGCCAGCAGCTTAGATGCGCAGGCCCGGTACTTC.

There are many counts of this clonotype. The chain combines TRBV12-3 or TRBV12-4 with TRBJ2-5; D may be TRBD1 (6 bases). The V end was cut by 5 bases, the J end by 7 bases, with 14 bases between. This CDR3 is 13 amino acids long. CDR3 sequence reads: CASSQGQRGTQYF. For the CDR3, the DNA is TGTGCCAGCAGTCAGGGACAACGCGGGACCCAGTACTTC.

This clonotype was found many times. V usage is TRBV6-2 or TRBV6-3 and J usage is TRBJ1-6; TRBD1 agrees at 7 bases. Germline-derived CDR1 and CDR2 are MNHEY and SVGEGT. CDR3 size: 15 residues. J was trimmed by 10 bases and V by 3 bases; bases with no gene match: 9. The CDR3 DNA reads as TGTGCCAGCAGTTATCCCGGGACAGCCGAGTCACCCCTCCACTTT. Protein: CASSYPGTAESPLHF.

This clonotype was counted many times. The chain uses TRBV13 and TRBJ1-1; TRBD1 matches at 7 bases. Unmatched junction bases numbered 14, after V lost 3 bases and J lost 7 bases. CDR1 PRHDT and CDR2 FYEKMQ come from the germline V gene (reference sequence). CDR3 size: 16 residues. This CDR3 reads CASSFWTLDRVSEAFF. CDR3 DNA sequence: TGTGCCAGCAGCTTCTGGACCCTCGACAGGGTCAGTGAAGCTTTCTTT.

This clonotype was observed many times. This sequence joins TRBV5-1 and TRBJ1-1; perhaps TRBD1 as D (5 bases). This CDR3 has 15 residues. CDR1 is SGHRS, CDR2 YFSETQ, per germline. V was shortened by 0 bases and J by 5 bases, with 14 bases between the two germline ends. The DNA of the CDR3 is TGCGCCAGCAGCTTGGCGGGATGGGGGGGGACTGAAGCTTTCTTT. Translating gives CASSLAGWGGTEAFF. The full variable domain, in which reference TRBV5-1 and TRBJ1-1 provide the parts outside the CDR3, is KAGVTQTPRYLIKTRGQQVTLSCSPISGHRSVSWYQQTPGQGLQFLFEYFSETQRNKGNFPGRFSGRQFSNSRSEMNVSTLELGDSALYLCASSLAGWGGTEAFFGQGTRLTVV.

This clonotype was counted at least ten times. This sequence joins TRBV20-1 and TRBJ2-3; D not certain. The CDR3 runs 17 residues. Trimming cost V 0 bases and J 0 bases, with 16 bases left between them. The germline V gene has CDR1 DFQATT and CDR2 SNEGSKA (reference sequence). CDR3 nucleotides: TGCAGTGCTAGAGATCGGGTCTTCCCCCTCAGCACAGATACGCAGTATTTT. Encoded protein: CSARDRVFPLSTDTQYF.

This clonotype came up many times. The chain carries TRBV11-3 and TRBJ2-5; 8 bases are a match to TRBD2. The CDR3 is 17 amino acids. The ends lost 5 bases at V and 2 bases at J; junction bases unmatched: 13. Per the germline V gene, CDR1 is SGHNT and CDR2 is YENEEA. The CDR3 spells CASSPRFERGIQETQYF. CDR3 in DNA: TGTGCCAGCAGCCCCCGTTTCGAGCGGGGGATTCAAGAGACCCAGTACTTC.

This clonotype was observed many times. This chain joins TRBV5-1 and TRBJ1-1, with 8 bases matching TRBD1. CDR1 is SGHRS, CDR2 YFSETQ, per germline. The CDR3 has 19 residues. Unmatched junction bases numbered 14, after V lost 1 base and J lost 0 bases. As DNA, the CDR3 is TGCGCCAGCAGCTTGCAGTTTGGCGGCCGGGGACAGGTGAACACTGAAGCTTTCTTT. Its protein product is CASSLQFGGRGQVNTEAFF.

The chain uses TRBV4-3 and TRBJ2-3; perhaps TRBD2 as D (6 bases). Germline V gives CDR1 LGHNA, CDR2 YSLEER. This CDR3 contains 16 residues. Deletions cut 1 base from V and 11 bases from J, with 22 bases between. CDR3 DNA: TGCGCCAGCAGCCAAGTGCGTAGCGGTCCTGGTGACGGGCAGTATTTT. It is translated as CASSQVRSGPGDGQYF.

As regards this clonotype: One base away lies a much larger clone, so this may be a sequencing read error. The genes are TRBV3-1 and TRBJ2-2; tentative D call: TRBD2 (7 bases). The CDR3 contains 14 residues. Germline V lookup: CDR1 LGHDT, CDR2 YNNKEL (reference sequence). As DNA, the CDR3 is TGTGTCAGCAGCCACCGGACTAGACAGGAGGAGCTGTTTTTT. Translating gives CVSSHRTRQEELFF.

This clonotype was seen repeatedly, ten times or more. The V gene is TRBV27, the J gene TRBJ2-3, with D perhaps matching TRBD1 (6 bases). Germline V gives CDR1 MNHEY, CDR2 SMNVEV (reference sequence). V lost 4 bases and J lost 4, with 18 bases in between. The CDR3 contains 16 residues. CDR3 coding DNA: TGTGCCAGCAGTTCCCCGGGGAGACAGGTAGCAGATACGCAGTATTTT. This gives the protein CASSSPGRQVADTQYF.

The table lists this clonotype with a few counts. V and J are TRBV14 and TRBJ2-1, with 7 bases fitting TRBD2. Per the germline V gene, CDR1 is SGHDN and CDR2 is FVKESK. With V trimmed by 2 bases and J by 1 base, 8 bases remained unmatched. CDR3 length: 17 residues. CDR3 sequence (DNA): TGTGCCAGCAGCCAACCCCGGGGAGGGTCTTCCTACAATGAGCAGTTCTTC. Its protein product is CASSQPRGGSSYNEQFF. Supplemented by reference TRBV14 and TRBJ2-1, the full variable domain reads EAGVTQFPSHSVIEKGQTVTLRCDPISGHDNLYWYRRVMGKEIKFLLHFVKESKQDESGMPNNRFLAERTGGTYSTLKVQPAELEDSGVYFCASSQPRGGSSYNEQFFGPGTRLTVL.

This clonotype has a count of ten or more. The J gene is TRBJ1-2, the V gene TRBV29-1; tentative D call: TRBD1 (6 bases). The CDR3 has 14 residues. Germline-derived CDR1 and CDR2 are SQVTM and ANQGSEA. Trimming removed 4 bases from V and 5 bases from J, with 17 bases in between. CDR3 protein: CSVVQQGRPYGYTF. For the CDR3, the DNA is TGCAGCGTTGTTCAGCAGGGGCGACCTTATGGCTACACCTTC.

The chain carries TRBV13 and TRBJ2-7; TRBD2 matches at 8 bases. Germline values: CDR1 PRHDT, CDR2 FYEKMQ (reference sequence). The CDR3 length is 14 residues. V was clipped by 5 bases and J by 3 bases; unmatched bases: 6. This chain's CDR3 is CASSRGGSYYEQYF. Here the CDR3 DNA reads TGTGCCAGCAGCCGCGGGGGGAGCTACTACGAGCAGTACTTC.

This clonotype turned up a few times. The chain uses TRBV20-1 and TRBJ2-1, with D possibly matching TRBD1 (6 bases). Trimming took 7 bases from V and 6 from J, leaving 22 bases between them. Germline lookup yields CDR1 DFQATT and CDR2 SNEGSKA (reference sequence). This CDR3 contains 15 residues. CDR3 region: CSVHQTGSLSNEQFF. In DNA, the CDR3 is TGCAGTGTCCACCAAACAGGGAGTCTGTCCAATGAGCAGTTCTTC.

The J gene is TRBJ1-2, the V gene TRBV7-2; D ambiguous. CDR3 length equals 13 residues. The V end was cut by 5 bases, the J end by 3 bases, with 10 bases between. Germline V gene sequence: CDR1 SGHTA, CDR2 FQGNSA. CDR3 sequence reads: CASSVFNYYGYTF. The CDR3 DNA is TGTGCCAGCAGCGTATTCAACTACTATGGCTACACCTTC. The whole variable domain, remainder taken from reference TRBV7-2 and TRBJ1-2, is GAGVSQSPSNKVTEKGKDVELRCDPISGHTALYWYRQSLGQGLEFLIYFQGNSAPDKSGLPSDRFSAERTGGSVSTLTIQRTQQEDSAVYLCASSVFNYYGYTFGSGTRLTVV.

The table lists this clonotype with many counts. The V call is TRBV6-2 or TRBV6-3, the J call TRBJ2-1; the D gene is possibly TRBD2 (6 bases). Germline CDR1 reads MNHEY; CDR2 reads SVGEGT. Trimming stripped 2 bases from V and 8 bases from J, with 13 bases between. The CDR3 loop spans 14 amino acids. Written as DNA, the CDR3 is TGTGCCAGCAGTTACCGTGGCGGGGCGGATGAGCAGTTCTTC. Translating gives CASSYRGGADEQFF.